The subject of this entry is one T cell receptor (beta chain). Other DNA sequences within the sample encode an identical CDR3. The sample is drawn from a study of shared clonotypes between healthy human individuals. The germline CDR1 and CDR2 sequences are MNHEY and SMNVEV (reference sequence). V lost 2 bases and J 6 bases, leaving 8 bases between the germline ends. CDR3 size: 12 residues. Several immunoSEQ 96-well plates shared each subset's DNA, each plate a replicate. Replicate PCRs for sorted subsets used around 200 ng DNA; this equaled 25,000 to 30,000 T cell genomes. Original analysis: There were no quality scores in the junction-only immunoSEQ sequences, so filtering differed. The data were produced by immunoSEQ multiplex PCR, yet TCRdb's version contains in-frame clones alone and is incomplete. V and J calls and clone size are as listed in that table; D and trimming were resolved from the DNA. The sample includes about 2.2 million clones, approximately 94% seen only once; the top ten take more than 1.5%.

The naive CD8 subset, CD45RO-negative cells positively selected for CCR7, excluded terminally differentiated effector memory CD45RA+ cells. The sequence derives from a young man in good health. Some clones in this sample may be carry-over from other donors' samples. Sequencing used naive CD8+ T cells from PBMCs. V gene TRBV27 combines with J gene TRBJ2-7; tentatively, D is TRBD2 (5 bases). CDR3 nucleotides: TGTGCCAGCAGTTTAGGAGGTGGCGAGCAGTACTTC. It yields the protein CASSLGGGEQYF.